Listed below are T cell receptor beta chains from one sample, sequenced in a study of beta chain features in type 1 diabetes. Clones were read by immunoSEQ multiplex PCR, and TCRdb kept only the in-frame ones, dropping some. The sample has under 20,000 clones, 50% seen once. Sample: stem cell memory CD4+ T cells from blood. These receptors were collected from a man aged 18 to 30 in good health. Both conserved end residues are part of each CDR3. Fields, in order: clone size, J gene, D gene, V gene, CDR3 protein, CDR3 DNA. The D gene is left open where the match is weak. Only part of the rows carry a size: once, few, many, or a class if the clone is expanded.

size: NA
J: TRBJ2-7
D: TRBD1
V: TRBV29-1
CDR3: CSVGAGGYEQYF
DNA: TGCAGCGTTGGGGCAGGGGGCTACGAGCAGTACTTC

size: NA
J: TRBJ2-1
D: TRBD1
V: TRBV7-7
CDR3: CASSLGTVDNEQFF
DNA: TGTGCTAGCAGCTTAGGGACAGTAGACAATGAGCAGTTCTTC

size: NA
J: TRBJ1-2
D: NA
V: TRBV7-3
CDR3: CASSLLQGVGYTF
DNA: TGTGCCAGCAGCTTACTACAGGGTGTCGGCTACACCTTC

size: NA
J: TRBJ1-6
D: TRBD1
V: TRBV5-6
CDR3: CASSPDRASYNSPLHF
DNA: TGTGCCAGCAGCCCGGACAGGGCCTCCTATAATTCACCCCTCCACTTT

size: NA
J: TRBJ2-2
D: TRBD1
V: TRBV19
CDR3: CATTGQGRTGELFF
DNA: TGTGCCACCACGGGACAGGGTCGGACCGGGGAGCTGTTTTTT

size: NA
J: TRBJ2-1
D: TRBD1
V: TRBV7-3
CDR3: CASSLGQGVFGEQFF
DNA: TGTGCCAGCAGCTTAGGACAGGGGGTATTCGGTGAGCAGTTCTTC

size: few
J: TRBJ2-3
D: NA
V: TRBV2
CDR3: CASSQLSYTDTQYF
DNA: TGTGCCAGCAGTCAACTTTCATACACAGATACGCAGTATTTT

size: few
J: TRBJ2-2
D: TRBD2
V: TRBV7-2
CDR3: CASSRGLAGGHTGELFF
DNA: TGTGCCAGCAGCCGGGGACTAGCGGGGGGCCACACCGGGGAGCTGTTTTTT

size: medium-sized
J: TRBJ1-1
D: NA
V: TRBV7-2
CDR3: CASSSARGTEAFF
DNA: TGTGCCAGCAGTTCAGCACGGGGTACTGAAGCTTTCTTT

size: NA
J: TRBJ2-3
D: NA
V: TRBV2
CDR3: CASSSTKRVEEYF
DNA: TGTGCCAGCAGCTCCACTAAGCGGGTGGAAGAGTATTTT

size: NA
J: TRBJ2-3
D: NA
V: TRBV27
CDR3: CASSFLGLIADTQYF
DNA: TGTGCCAGCAGTTTCCTGGGACTCATCGCAGATACGCAGTATTTT

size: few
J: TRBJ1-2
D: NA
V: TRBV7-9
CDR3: CASSWDTHISTF
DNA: TGTGCCAGCAGCTGGGACACCCACATCAGCACCTTC

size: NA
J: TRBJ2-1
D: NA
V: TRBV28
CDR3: CASSLPDGSSYNEQFF
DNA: TGTGCCAGCAGCCTACCGGACGGGAGCTCCTACAATGAGCAGTTCTTC

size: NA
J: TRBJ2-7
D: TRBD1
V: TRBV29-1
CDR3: CSAPGTEGDEQYF
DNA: TGCAGCGCTCCCGGGACAGAAGGGGACGAGCAGTACTTC

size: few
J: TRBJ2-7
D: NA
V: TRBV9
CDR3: CASSVGINYDSYEQYF
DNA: TGTGCCAGCAGCGTAGGAATAAACTACGACTCCTACGAGCAGTACTTC

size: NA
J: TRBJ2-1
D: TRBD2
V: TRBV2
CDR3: CASNGGGGNEQFF
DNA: TGTGCCAGCAACGGCGGGGGTGGGAATGAGCAGTTCTTC

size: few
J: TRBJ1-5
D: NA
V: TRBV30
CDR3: CAWGAGGNQPQHF
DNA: TGTGCCTGGGGAGCAGGGGGCAATCAGCCCCAGCATTTT

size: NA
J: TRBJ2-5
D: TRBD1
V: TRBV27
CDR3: CASSELGTGGKETQYF
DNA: TGTGCCAGCAGTGAACTGGGGACAGGGGGTAAGGAGACCCAGTACTTC

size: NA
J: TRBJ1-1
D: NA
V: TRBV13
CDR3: CASSLLATPMNTEAFF
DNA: TGTGCCAGCAGCCTACTCGCAACTCCGATGAACACTGAAGCTTTCTTT

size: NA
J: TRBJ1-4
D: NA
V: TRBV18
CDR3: CASSPQAQGNEKLFF
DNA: TGTGCCAGCTCACCACAAGCACAGGGTAATGAAAAACTGTTTTTT

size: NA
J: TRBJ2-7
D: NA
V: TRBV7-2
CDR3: CASSLSQGGPYEQYF
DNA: TGTGCCAGCAGCTTATCACAGGGTGGCCCTTACGAGCAGTACTTC

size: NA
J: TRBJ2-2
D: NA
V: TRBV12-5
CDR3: CASGLVSAGELFF
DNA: TGTGCTAGTGGTTTGGTGAGCGCCGGGGAGCTGTTTTTT

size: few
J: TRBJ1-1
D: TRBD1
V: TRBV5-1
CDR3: CASRSRQGSNTEAFF
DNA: TGCGCCAGCAGGTCGAGACAGGGATCGAACACTGAAGCTTTCTTT

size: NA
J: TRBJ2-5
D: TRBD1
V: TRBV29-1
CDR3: CSVGGGQAKFGETQYF
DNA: TGCAGCGTTGGTGGGGGACAGGCTAAATTCGGAGAGACCCAGTACTTC

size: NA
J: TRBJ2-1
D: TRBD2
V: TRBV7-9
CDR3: CASSPRGAGVINEQFF
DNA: TGTGCCAGCAGCCCCCGAGGAGCGGGAGTAATAAATGAGCAGTTCTTC

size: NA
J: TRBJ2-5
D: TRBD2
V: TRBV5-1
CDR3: CASSLEASGPGAQYF
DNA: TGCGCCAGCAGCTTGGAAGCTAGCGGGCCGGGGGCCCAGTACTTC

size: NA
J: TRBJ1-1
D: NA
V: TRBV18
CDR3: CASSPPPRVEAFF
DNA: TGTGCCAGCTCACCACCCCCCAGGGTGGAAGCTTTCTTT

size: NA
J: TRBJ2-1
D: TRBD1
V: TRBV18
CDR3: CASSSGTGNYNEQFF
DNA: TGTGCCAGCTCCTCCGGGACAGGGAACTACAATGAGCAGTTCTTC

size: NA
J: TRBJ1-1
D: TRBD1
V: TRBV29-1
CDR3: CSYTLTGEGTEAFF
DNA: TGCAGCTACACCCTGACAGGGGAGGGCACTGAAGCTTTCTTT